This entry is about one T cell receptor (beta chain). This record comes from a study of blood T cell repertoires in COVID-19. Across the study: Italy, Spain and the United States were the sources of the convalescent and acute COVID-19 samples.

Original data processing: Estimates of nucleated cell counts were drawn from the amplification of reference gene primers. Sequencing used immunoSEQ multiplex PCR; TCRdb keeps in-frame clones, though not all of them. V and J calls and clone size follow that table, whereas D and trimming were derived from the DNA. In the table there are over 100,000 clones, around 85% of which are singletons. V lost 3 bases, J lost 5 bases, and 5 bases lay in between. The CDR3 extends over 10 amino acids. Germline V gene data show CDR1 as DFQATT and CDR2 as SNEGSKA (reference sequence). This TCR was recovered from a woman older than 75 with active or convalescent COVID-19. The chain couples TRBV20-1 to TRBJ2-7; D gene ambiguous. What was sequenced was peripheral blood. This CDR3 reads CSASDNEQYF. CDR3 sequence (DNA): TGCAGTGCTAGTGACAACGAGCAGTACTTC.